A single sample is the source of the 19 T cell receptor beta chains below, sequenced in a study of cytomegalovirus exposure and HLA in healthy donors. PCR used 60 Vbeta primers and 13 Jbeta primers. Data came from immunoSEQ multiplex PCR; TCRdb stores just in-frame clones and leaves some out. The sample records approximately 130,000 clones, around three quarters being singletons. Sequencing was done on a sample of PBMCs. These TCRs come from a woman aged 60-75 years in good health and CMV-seropositive.

The chain joins TRBV19 to TRBJ1-5; TRBD1 aligns across 7 bases. The length of the CDR3 is 16 residues. Germline V gives CDR1 LNHDA, CDR2 SQIVND (reference sequence). J lost 3 bases, V lost 6 bases, and 11 bases had no gene match. The chain's CDR3 is CASSFGTEDLNQPQHF. Here the CDR3 DNA reads TGTGCCAGTAGCTTCGGGACAGAAGACCTCAATCAGCCCCAGCATTTT.

Notes on this clone: Other DNA variants within this sample encode the same CDR3. The chain has TRBV5-1 and TRBJ1-1; no clear D. V lost 0 bases to trimming and J lost 0 bases, with 6 bases between them. The CDR3 length is 14 residues. The germline V gene has CDR1 SGHRS and CDR2 YFSETQ. In DNA, the CDR3 is TGCGCCAGCAGCTTGGCGGGGATGAACACTGAAGCTTTCTTT. Its translation is CASSLAGMNTEAFF.

The sample holds one count of this clone. The rearrangement uses TRBV18 and TRBJ1-2; D is possibly TRBD1 (5 bases). Germline CDR1 is KGHSH and CDR2 is LQKENI. The CDR3 is 15 residues long. V was clipped by 3 bases and J by 2 bases, with 13 bases between them. CDR3 amino acids: CASSPRGGLNYGYTF. CDR3 bases: TGTGCCAGCTCACCCCGGGGGGGACTGAACTATGGCTACACCTTC.

The chain uses TRBV4-1 and TRBJ1-2, with D possibly TRBD1 on 6 matching bases. V lost 4 bases and J 7 bases, leaving 22 bases between the germline ends. This CDR3 is built from 16 residues. CDR1 is MGHRA and CDR2 is YSYEKL in the germline V gene. CDR3 residues: CASSRGTQGITLGYTF. The CDR3 DNA follows: TGCGCCAGCAGCCGAGGAACTCAGGGGATTACCCTTGGCTACACCTTC.

The rearrangement joins TRBV5-5 to TRBJ1-2; D perhaps matches TRBD1 (5 bases). The V end lost 4 bases, the J end lost 8 bases, and 15 bases lay between the germline ends. The CDR3 has 13 residues. Germline lookup yields CDR1 SGHKS and CDR2 YYEKEE (reference sequence). The CDR3 sequence is CASSRGGVGGYTF. The DNA of the CDR3 is TGTGCCAGCAGCCGGGGCGGGGTAGGAGGCTACACCTTC.

The chain couples TRBV5-5 to TRBJ2-4, with D perhaps TRBD1 (5 bases). V gave up 0 bases and J gave up 5 bases, with 6 bases separating them. The CDR3 has 13 residues. Per the germline V gene, CDR1 is SGHKS and CDR2 is YYEKEE (reference sequence). The CDR3 protein is CASSLGQQNIQYF. CDR3 DNA: TGTGCCAGCAGCTTGGGACAGCAAAACATTCAGTACTTC.

This clone was observed a handful of times. The V gene is TRBV5-6, the J gene TRBJ1-1; D is unresolved. Deletions cut 5 bases from V and 4 bases from J, with 15 bases between. The V gene's germline CDR1 is SGHDT and CDR2 YYEEEE. The CDR3 is 14 amino acids. The CDR3 here is CASRWRDSGTEAFF. As DNA, the CDR3 is TGTGCCAGCAGATGGAGGGATTCGGGCACTGAAGCTTTCTTT.

This sequence joins TRBV6-6 and TRBJ1-1; 8 nucleotides align to TRBD1. The CDR3 extends over 15 amino acids. The J segment lost 1 base and the V segment lost 4 bases, leaving 5 bases of the junction unmatched. Germline loops: CDR1 MNHNY, CDR2 SVGAGI (reference sequence). CDR3 sequence: CASSSRTGRNTEAFF. For the CDR3, the DNA is TGTGCCAGCAGTTCCCGGACAGGGCGGAACACTGAAGCTTTCTTT.

The J gene is TRBJ2-7, the V gene TRBV2; no clear D gene. Germline assignment: CDR1 SNHLY and CDR2 FYNNEI. V was pared by 0 bases and J by 5 bases, with 14 bases between. This CDR3 comprises 15 residues. CDR3 sequence (DNA): TGTGCCAGCAGTGAAGCCGACTGGAGCCTCGACGAGCAGTACTTC. Amino acids: CASSEADWSLDEQYF. Filled out from reference TRBV2 and TRBJ2-7, the complete variable domain reads EPEVTQTPSHQVTQMGQEVILRCVPISNHLYFYWYRQILGQKVEFLVSFYNNEISEKSEIFDDQFSVERPDGSNFTLKIRSTKLEDSAMYFCASSEADWSLDEQYFGPGTRLTVT.

The rearrangement joins TRBV10-3 to TRBJ1-6; TRBD1 matches at 7 bases. Germline trimming cut 11 bases from V and 8 bases from J; bases unmatched to any gene: 9. Germline-derived CDR1 and CDR2 are ENHRY and SYGVKD. The CDR3 extends over 13 amino acids. The CDR3 DNA reads TGTGCCGCATCATTGGGGACAGATTCACCCCTCCACTTT. It translates to CAASLGTDSPLHF.

V gene TRBV5-1 combines with J gene TRBJ2-7; 9 nucleotides match TRBD1. Germline values: CDR1 SGHRS, CDR2 YFSETQ. V was clipped by 3 bases and J by 1 base; unmatched bases: 14. The CDR3 loop spans 18 amino acids. CDR3 protein: CASSSYRDREFGSYEQYF. DNA for the CDR3: TGCGCCAGCAGCTCTTACCGGGACAGGGAATTCGGTTCCTACGAGCAGTACTTC.

This chain links TRBV4-1 with TRBJ1-5; tentatively, D is TRBD1 (5 bases). This CDR3 has 14 amino acids. CDR1 MGHRA and CDR2 YSYEKL come from the germline V gene. V was clipped by 0 bases and J by 5 bases, with 8 bases between them. The CDR3 loop is CASSQDKGDQPQHF. The CDR3 nucleotides are TGCGCCAGCAGCCAAGATAAAGGGGATCAGCCCCAGCATTTT.

The V and J genes are TRBV5-4 and TRBJ2-5, with D maybe TRBD2 (6 bases). V was trimmed by 4 bases and J by 4 bases, leaving 14 bases between them. CDR3 length: 14 amino acids. From germline, CDR1 is SGHNT and CDR2 YYREEE (reference sequence). The CDR3 DNA follows: TGTGCCAGCAGCCCCCAGGCGGGGTTAGAGACCCAGTACTTC. This translates into CASSPQAGLETQYF.

This chain links TRBV19 with TRBJ1-2; D perhaps matches TRBD1 (6 bases). Per germline, CDR1 LNHDA and CDR2 SQIVND (reference sequence). V dropped 2 bases and J dropped 2 bases, with 6 bases sitting between them. The CDR3 extends over 13 amino acids. The CDR3 DNA sequence: TGTGCCAGTAGTATACAGGGGAACTATGGCTACACCTTC. It specifies CASSIQGNYGYTF.

The chain links TRBV6-1 to TRBJ1-5; D is unresolved. Germline-derived CDR1 and CDR2 are MNHNS and SASEGT. The CDR3 is 18 amino acids. V was trimmed by 1 base and J by 3 bases, leaving 19 bases between them. CDR3 in amino acids: CASSEVLMAGPFNQPQHF. The CDR3 coding sequence is TGTGCCAGCAGTGAAGTTCTTATGGCAGGCCCTTTCAATCAGCCCCAGCATTTT.

V is TRBV5-4 and J is TRBJ1-2; perhaps TRBD1 as D (6 bases). Trimming stripped 4 bases from V and 2 bases from J, with 12 bases between. Germline V gene data show CDR1 as SGHNT and CDR2 as YYREEE (reference sequence). This CDR3 comprises 14 residues. The CDR3 DNA reads as TGTGCCAGCAGCACTAAGGGGGGGAACTATGGCTACACCTTC. Translated: CASSTKGGNYGYTF.

This sequence joins TRBV5-5 and TRBJ2-6; 9 bases are shared with TRBD1. The J segment lost 6 bases and the V segment lost 1 base, leaving 2 bases of the junction unmatched. The CDR3 is 15 amino acids. Germline assignment: CDR1 SGHKS and CDR2 YYEKEE (reference sequence). CDR3 nucleotides: TGTGCCAGCAGCTTGTTACAGGGGGCGGCCAACGTCCTGACTTTC. This sequence encodes CASSLLQGAANVLTF.

This clone came up a few times. The chain recombines TRBV6-5 with TRBJ2-7, with D perhaps TRBD2 (6 bases). The CDR3 length is 14 residues. V was cut by 5 bases and J by 3 bases, with 14 bases left in between. The germline gives CDR1 MNHEY, CDR2 SVGAGI. The CDR3 region is CASSASRGNYEQYF. CDR3 sequence (DNA): TGTGCCAGCAGTGCCTCTCGGGGGAACTACGAGCAGTACTTC.

This clone was counted a few times. V usage is TRBV5-1 and J usage is TRBJ2-5, with 10 bases lining up with TRBD2. V shed 5 bases, J shed 3 bases, and the junction held 4 bases outside the gene matches. The CDR3 has 14 residues. Germline V gene lookup returns CDR1 SGHRS and CDR2 YFSETQ. In nucleotides, the CDR3 is TGCGCCAGCAGTCGGCTAGCGGGGGAAGAGACCCAGTACTTC. This codes for CASSRLAGEETQYF.